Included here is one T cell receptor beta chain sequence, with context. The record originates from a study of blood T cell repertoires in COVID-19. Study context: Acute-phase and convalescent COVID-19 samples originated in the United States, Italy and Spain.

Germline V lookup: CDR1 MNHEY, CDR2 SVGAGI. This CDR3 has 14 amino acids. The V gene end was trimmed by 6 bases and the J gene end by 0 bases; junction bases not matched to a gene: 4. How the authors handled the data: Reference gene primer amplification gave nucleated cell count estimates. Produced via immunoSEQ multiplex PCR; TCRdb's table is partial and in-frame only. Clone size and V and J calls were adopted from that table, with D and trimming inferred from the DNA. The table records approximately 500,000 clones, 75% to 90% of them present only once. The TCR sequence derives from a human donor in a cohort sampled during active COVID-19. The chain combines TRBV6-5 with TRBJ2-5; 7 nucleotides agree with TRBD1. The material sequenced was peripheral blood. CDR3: CASSYGQDQETQYF. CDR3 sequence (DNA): TGTGCCAGCAGCTACGGACAGGACCAAGAGACCCAGTACTTC.